The subject of this entry is one TCR beta chain. Its antigen is unidentified. The data belong to a study of PD-1 blockade in classical Hodgkin lymphoma. Germline CDR1 and CDR2: SEHNR and FQNEAQ (reference sequence). V lost 5 bases, J lost 1 base, and 11 bases lay in between. This CDR3 is 14 amino acids long. Time point denoted: cycle 4 day 1 (C4D1), after less than 7 weeks of nivolumab. Each patient relapsed following autologous stem cell transplantation, and prior brentuximab vedotin exposure differed. The method was immunoSEQ multiplex PCR; TCRdb's version includes in-frame clones alone and lacks a portion of them. The data contain over 60,000 clones, 85% to 95% of them singletons. Study-level results: Lower baseline TCR diversity marked trial partial responders and progressors. CD4+ TCR diversity, unlike CD8+, climbed significantly by C4D1. Relapsed/refractory patients reportedly had lower baseline diversity than newly diagnosed patients. With respect to the repertoire differences, their causes, possibly disease activity or prior therapy, remain undefined.

This material consisted of peripheral blood mononuclear cells (PBMCs), taken before the fourth cycle of nivolumab. The chain carries TRBV7-9 and TRBJ2-5, with D perhaps matching TRBD1 (6 bases). The sequence was collected from a human donor with classical Hodgkin lymphoma. CDR3 amino acids: CASSDGTSQETQYF. DNA for the CDR3: TGTGCCAGCAGCGATGGGACATCCCAAGAGACCCAGTACTTC.